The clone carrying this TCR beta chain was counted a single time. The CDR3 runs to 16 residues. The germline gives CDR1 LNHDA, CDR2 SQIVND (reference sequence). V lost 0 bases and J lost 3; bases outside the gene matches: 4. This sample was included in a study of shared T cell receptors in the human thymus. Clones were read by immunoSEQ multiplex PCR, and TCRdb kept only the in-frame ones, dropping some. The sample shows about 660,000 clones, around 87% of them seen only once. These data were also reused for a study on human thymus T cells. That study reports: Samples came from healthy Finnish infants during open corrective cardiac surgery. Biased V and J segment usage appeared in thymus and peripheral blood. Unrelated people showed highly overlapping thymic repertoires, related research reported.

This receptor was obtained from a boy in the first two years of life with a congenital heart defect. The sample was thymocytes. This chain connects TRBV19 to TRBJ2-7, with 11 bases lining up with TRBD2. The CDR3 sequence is CASSIESTSGGYEQYF. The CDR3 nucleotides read TGTGCCAGTAGTATAGAATCCACTAGCGGGGGCTACGAGCAGTACTTC. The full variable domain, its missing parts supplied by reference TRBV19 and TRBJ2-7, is DGGITQSPKYLFRKEGQNVTLSCEQNLNHDAMYWYRQDPGQGLRLIYYSQIVNDFQKGDIAEGYSVSREKKESFPLTVTSAQKNPTAFYLCASSIESTSGGYEQYFGPGTRLTVT.